The source of this T cell receptor (beta chain) is a study of blood T cell repertoires in COVID-19. Overall study context: T cells, B-cell-depleted T cells, or PBMCs supplied cDNA or gDNA.

In germline, CDR1 is WNHNN, CDR2 SYGVQD (reference sequence). CDR3 size: 13 residues. V lost 7 bases and J 6 bases, leaving 10 bases between the germline ends. In the original workflow: Amplification of reference gene primers was used by the study to estimate nucleated cell counts. The assay was immunoSEQ multiplex PCR, and TCRdb's table has in-frame clones only and misses some. V and J calls and clone size come straight from that table; D and trimming were deduced from the DNA. Of fewer than 250,000 clones in the sample, around 86% are singletons; the top ten hold approximately 5.5%. Patients in Seattle were enrolled during active infection, then followed longitudinally.

The specimen was peripheral blood. The clonotype was recovered from an elderly woman with COVID-19, enrolled during active disease. The chain links TRBV10-1 to TRBJ1-6; no clear D gene. CDR3 sequence reads: CASTDGINSPLHF. The CDR3, as DNA: TGCGCCAGCACGGACGGGATTAATTCACCCCTCCACTTT.